The 5 T cell receptor beta chains reported below all come from one sample, sequenced in a study of shared clonotypes between healthy human individuals. This table comes from immunoSEQ multiplex PCR, and its TCRdb copy is limited to in-frame clones, with some not included. Of about 2.3 million clones listed, 85% to 95% were seen once; the top ten hold about 0.41%. The sequencing input was naive CD4+ T cells from PBMCs. Described subset: CD45RA+ positively selected. Receptors originate from a young man in good health. Some clones in this sample may be carry-over from other donors' samples.

V gene TRBV28 combines with J gene TRBJ2-6; the D is unclear. The CDR3 runs to 17 residues. Trimming took 3 bases from V and 1 from J, leaving 13 bases between them. CDR1 and CDR2 (germline): MDHEN, SYDVKM. CDR3 DNA: TGTGCCAGCAGTTTGTTGCCTGGGGATTCTGGGGCCAACGTCCTGACTTTC. Translating it yields CASSLLPGDSGANVLTF.

V is TRBV4-2 and J is TRBJ2-1; 9 nucleotides line up with TRBD2. Germline CDR1 and CDR2: LGHNA and YNFKEQ. With V trimmed by 1 base and J by 5 bases, 21 bases remained unmatched. This CDR3 has 21 amino acids. The CDR3 region is CASSQVLGLAGYGRLDNEQFF. CDR3 sequence (DNA): TGTGCCAGCAGCCAAGTATTGGGGCTAGCGGGATACGGTCGTCTCGACAATGAGCAGTTCTTC.

This clone was counted only a few times. The chain joins TRBV28 to TRBJ1-1; D gene uncertain. This CDR3 has 13 residues. Germline CDR1 reads MDHEN; CDR2 reads SYDVKM. Trimming pared 2 bases from V and 10 bases from J, leaving 14 bases between. In DNA, the CDR3 is TGTGCCAGCAGTTTACTGGGGAAAGTTCTAGCTTTCTTT. Encoded protein: CASSLLGKVLAFF.

The chain has TRBV7-3 and TRBJ1-1; TRBD1 is a possible D gene (5 bases). V was clipped by 3 bases and J by 10 bases, with 15 bases between them. The CDR3 loop spans 13 amino acids. Germline V gene lookup returns CDR1 SGHTA and CDR2 FQGTGA. The CDR3 sequence: CASSFSGTSGAFF. The CDR3 DNA reads TGTGCCAGCAGCTTCTCAGGGACCTCGGGAGCTTTCTTT.

This clone was detected only once. The chain carries TRBV7-3 and TRBJ2-2; tentatively, D is TRBD1 (5 bases). V lost 5 bases to trimming and J lost 1 base, with 14 bases between them. The CDR3 length is 16 residues. Germline V gene lookup returns CDR1 SGHTA and CDR2 FQGTGA. In DNA, the CDR3 is TGTGCCAGCAGCCCCCTAGGGCAGGGGAACACCGGGGAGCTGTTTTTT. It is translated as CASSPLGQGNTGELFF. Full variable domain (outside the CDR3, taken from reference TRBV7-3 and TRBJ2-2): GAGVSQTPSNKVTEKGKYVELRCDPISGHTALYWYRQSLGQGPEFLIYFQGTGAADDSGLPNDRFFAVRPEGSVSTLKIQRTERGDSAVYLCASSPLGQGNTGELFFGEGSRLTVL.